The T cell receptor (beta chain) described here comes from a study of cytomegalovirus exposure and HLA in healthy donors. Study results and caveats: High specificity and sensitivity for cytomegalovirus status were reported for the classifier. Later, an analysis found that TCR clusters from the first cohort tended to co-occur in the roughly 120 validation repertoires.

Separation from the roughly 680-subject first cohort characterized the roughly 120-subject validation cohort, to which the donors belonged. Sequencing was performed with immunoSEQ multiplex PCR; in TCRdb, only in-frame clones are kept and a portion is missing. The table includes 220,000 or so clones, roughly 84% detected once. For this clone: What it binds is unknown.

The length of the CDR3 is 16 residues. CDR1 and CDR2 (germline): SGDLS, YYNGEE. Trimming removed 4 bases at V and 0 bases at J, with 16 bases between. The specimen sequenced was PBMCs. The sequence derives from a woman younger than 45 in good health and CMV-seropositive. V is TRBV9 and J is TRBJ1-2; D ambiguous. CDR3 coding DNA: TGTGCCAGCAGCCCCGGGCGTTACGACTCTAACTATGGCTACACCTTC. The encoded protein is CASSPGRYDSNYGYTF.